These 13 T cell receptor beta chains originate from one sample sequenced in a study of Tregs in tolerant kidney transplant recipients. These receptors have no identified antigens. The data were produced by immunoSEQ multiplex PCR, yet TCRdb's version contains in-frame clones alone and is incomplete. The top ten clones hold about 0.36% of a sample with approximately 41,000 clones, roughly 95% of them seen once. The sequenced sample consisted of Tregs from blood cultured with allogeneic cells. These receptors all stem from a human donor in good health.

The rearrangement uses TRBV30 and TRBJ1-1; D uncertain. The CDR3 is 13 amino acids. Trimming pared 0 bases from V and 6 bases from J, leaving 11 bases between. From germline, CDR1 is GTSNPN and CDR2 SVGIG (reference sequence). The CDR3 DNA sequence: TGTGCCTGGAGTGTTAAGGGAGTTGCTGAAGCTTTCTTT. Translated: CAWSVKGVAEAFF.

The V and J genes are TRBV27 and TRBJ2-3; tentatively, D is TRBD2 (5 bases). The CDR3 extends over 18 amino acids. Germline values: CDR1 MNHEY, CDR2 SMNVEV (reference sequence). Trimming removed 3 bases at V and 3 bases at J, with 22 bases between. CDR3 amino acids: CASSFRATPRRETDTQYF. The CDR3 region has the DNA TGTGCCAGCAGTTTCCGAGCTACCCCGCGTCGGGAAACAGATACGCAGTATTTT.

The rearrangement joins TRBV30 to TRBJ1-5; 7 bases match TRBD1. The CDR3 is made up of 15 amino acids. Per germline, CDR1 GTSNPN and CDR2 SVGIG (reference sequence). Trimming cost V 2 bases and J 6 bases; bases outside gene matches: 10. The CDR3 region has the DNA TGTGCCTGGAGTCCCGGGGACAGCGGAAGTCAGCCCCAGCATTTT. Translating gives CAWSPGDSGSQPQHF.

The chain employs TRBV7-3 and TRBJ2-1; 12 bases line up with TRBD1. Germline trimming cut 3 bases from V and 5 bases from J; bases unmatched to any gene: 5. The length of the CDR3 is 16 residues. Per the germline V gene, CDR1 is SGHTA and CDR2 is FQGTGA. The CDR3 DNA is TGTGCCAGCAGCTTTTCGGGACAGGGGGCGAACAATGAGCAGTTCTTC. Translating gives CASSFSGQGANNEQFF.

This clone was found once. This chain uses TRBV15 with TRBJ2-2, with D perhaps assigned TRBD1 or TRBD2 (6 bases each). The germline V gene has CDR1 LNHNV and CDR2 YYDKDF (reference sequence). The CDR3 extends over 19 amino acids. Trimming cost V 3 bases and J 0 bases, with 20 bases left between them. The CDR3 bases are TGTGCCACCAGCAGGTGGGGGTCCGGGGGCTTCGCGAACACCGGGGAGCTGTTTTTT. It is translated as CATSRWGSGGFANTGELFF. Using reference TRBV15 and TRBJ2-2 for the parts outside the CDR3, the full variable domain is DAMVIQNPRYQVTQFGKPVTLSCSQTLNHNVMYWYQQKSSQAPKLLFHYYDKDFNNEADTPDNFQSRRPNTSFCFLDIRSPGLGDTAMYLCATSRWGSGGFANTGELFFGEGSRLTVL.

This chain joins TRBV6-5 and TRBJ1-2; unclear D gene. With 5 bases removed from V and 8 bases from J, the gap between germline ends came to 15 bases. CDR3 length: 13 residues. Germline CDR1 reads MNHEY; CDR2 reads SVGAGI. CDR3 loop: CASSRGSYGGYTF. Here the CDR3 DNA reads TGTGCCAGCAGTCGAGGGAGCTATGGGGGCTACACCTTC.

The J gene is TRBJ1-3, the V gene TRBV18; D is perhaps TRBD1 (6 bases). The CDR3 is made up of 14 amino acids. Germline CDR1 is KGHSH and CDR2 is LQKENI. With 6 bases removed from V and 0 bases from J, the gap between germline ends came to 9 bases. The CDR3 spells CASSTDSSGNTIYF. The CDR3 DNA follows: TGTGCCAGCTCGACGGACAGCTCTGGAAACACCATATATTTT.

The CDR3 DNA is TGTGTCTCCGGGACAGTTCTCTATGGCTACACCTTC. The encoded protein is CVSGTVLYGYTF. The chain links TRBV30 to TRBJ1-2; 7 positions agree with TRBD1. This CDR3 spans 12 amino acids. In germline, CDR1 is GTSNPN, CDR2 SVGIG (reference sequence).

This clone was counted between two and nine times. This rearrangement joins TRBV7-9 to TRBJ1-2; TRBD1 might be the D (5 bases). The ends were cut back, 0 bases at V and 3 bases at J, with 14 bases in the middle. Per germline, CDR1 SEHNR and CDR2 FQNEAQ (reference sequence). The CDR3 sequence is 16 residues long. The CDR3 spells CASSLAQRQRYYGYTF. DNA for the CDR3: TGTGCCAGCAGCTTAGCGCAAAGACAGCGTTACTATGGCTACACCTTC.

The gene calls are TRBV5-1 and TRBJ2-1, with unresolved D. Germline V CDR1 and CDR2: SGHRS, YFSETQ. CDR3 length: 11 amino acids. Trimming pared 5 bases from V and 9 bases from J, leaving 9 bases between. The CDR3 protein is CASSLESEQFF. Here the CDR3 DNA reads TGCGCCAGCAGTCTAGAGTCTGAGCAGTTCTTC.

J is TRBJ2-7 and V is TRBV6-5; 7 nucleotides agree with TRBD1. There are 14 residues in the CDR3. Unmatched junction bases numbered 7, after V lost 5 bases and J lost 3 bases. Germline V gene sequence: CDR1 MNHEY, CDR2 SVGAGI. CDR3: CASSNFGTVYEQYF. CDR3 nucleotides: TGTGCCAGCAGTAATTTCGGGACAGTCTACGAGCAGTACTTC.

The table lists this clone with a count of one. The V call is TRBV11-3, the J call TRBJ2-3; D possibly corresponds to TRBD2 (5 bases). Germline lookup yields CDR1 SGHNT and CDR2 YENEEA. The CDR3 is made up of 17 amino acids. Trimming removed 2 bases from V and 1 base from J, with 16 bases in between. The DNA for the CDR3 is TGTGCCAGCAGCTTATACCCGTTGGGTAGCGGCACAGATACGCAGTATTTT. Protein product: CASSLYPLGSGTDTQYF.

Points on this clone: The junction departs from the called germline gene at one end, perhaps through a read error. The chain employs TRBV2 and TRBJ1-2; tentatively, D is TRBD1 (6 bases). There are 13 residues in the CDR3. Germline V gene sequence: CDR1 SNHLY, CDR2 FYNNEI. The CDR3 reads CASSVGAGQGHSF. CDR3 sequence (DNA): TGTGCCAGCAGTGTGGGGGCGGGGCAGGGCCACTCCTTC.